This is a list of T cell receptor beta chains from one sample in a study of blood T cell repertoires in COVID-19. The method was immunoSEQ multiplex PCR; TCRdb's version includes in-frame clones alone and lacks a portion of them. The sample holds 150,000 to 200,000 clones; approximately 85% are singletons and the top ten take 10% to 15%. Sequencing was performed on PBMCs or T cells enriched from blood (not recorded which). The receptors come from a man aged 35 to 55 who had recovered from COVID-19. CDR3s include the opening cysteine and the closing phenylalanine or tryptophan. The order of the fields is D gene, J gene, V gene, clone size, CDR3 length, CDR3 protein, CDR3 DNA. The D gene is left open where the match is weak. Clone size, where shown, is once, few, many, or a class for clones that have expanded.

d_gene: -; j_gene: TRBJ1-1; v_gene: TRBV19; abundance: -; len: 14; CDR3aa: CASSIRPAAAEAFF; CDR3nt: TGTGCCAGTAGTATACGACCCGCGGCGGCCGAAGCTTTCTTT
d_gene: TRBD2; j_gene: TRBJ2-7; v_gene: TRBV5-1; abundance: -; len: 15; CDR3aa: CASSLDPTSGSTKYF; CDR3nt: TGCGCCAGCAGCTTGGACCCTACTAGCGGGAGTACCAAGTACTTC
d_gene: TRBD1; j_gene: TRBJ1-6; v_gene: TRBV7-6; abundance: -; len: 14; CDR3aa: CASSSTGEHSPLHF; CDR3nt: TGTGCCAGCAGCTCGACAGGGGAGCATTCACCCCTCCACTTT
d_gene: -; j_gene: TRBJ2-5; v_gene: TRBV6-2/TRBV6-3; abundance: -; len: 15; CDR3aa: CASSYSSRDGETQYF; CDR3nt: TGTGCCAGCAGTTACTCCTCCAGGGATGGTGAGACCCAGTACTTC
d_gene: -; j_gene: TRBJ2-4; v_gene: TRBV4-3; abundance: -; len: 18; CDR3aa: CASSQVGGGGRAKNIQYF; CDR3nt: TGCGCCAGCAGCCAGGTGGGGGGCGGGGGACGGGCCAAAAACATTCAGTACTTC
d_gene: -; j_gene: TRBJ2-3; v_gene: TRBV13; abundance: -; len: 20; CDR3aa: CASSITGRLAERTSTDTQYF; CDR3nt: TGTGCCAGCAGCATCACAGGGAGGCTAGCGGAGCGCACTAGCACAGATACGCAGTATTTT
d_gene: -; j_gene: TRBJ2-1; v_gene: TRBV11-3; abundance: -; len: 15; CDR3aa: CASSLDLGQYNEQFF; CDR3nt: TGTGCCAGCAGCTTAGATCTTGGACAGTACAATGAGCAGTTCTTC
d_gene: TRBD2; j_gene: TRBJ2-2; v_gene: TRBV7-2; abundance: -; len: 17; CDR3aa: CASTPRASGINTGELFF; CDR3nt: TGTGCCAGCACCCCGCGGGCTAGCGGGATTAACACCGGGGAGCTGTTTTTT
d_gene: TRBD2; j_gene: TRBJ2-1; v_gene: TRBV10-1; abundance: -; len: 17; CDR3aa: CASSYNTTSGFYNEQFF; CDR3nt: TGCGCCAGCAGCTACAATACGACTAGCGGGTTCTACAATGAGCAGTTCTTC
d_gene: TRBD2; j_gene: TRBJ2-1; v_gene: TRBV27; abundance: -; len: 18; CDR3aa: CASSLLGSGLAGRDEQFF; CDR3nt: TGTGCCAGCAGTTTATTGGGATCGGGACTAGCGGGGCGGGATGAGCAGTTCTTC
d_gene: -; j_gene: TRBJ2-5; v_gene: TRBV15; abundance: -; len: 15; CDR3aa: CATSRDGLLQETQYF; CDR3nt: TGTGCCACCAGCAGAGACGGACTACTTCAAGAGACCCAGTACTTC
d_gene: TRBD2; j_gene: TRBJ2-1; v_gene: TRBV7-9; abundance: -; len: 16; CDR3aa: CASRVRGERENNEQFF; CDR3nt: TGTGCCAGCAGAGTCCGGGGAGAGCGGGAGAACAATGAGCAGTTCTTC
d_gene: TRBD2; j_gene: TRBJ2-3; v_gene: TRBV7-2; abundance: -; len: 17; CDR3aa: CASSLQTSWGGTDTQYF; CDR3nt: TGTGCCAGCAGCTTACAGACTAGCTGGGGCGGCACAGATACGCAGTATTTT
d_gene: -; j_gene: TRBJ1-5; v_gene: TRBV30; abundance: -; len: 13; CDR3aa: CAWSHQGNQPQHF; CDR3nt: TGTGCCTGGAGTCACCAGGGCAATCAGCCCCAGCATTTT
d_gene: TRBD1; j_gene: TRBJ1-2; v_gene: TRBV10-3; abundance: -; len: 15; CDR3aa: CAIGTGDPADYGYTF; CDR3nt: TGTGCCATCGGGACAGGGGACCCCGCGGACTATGGCTACACCTTC
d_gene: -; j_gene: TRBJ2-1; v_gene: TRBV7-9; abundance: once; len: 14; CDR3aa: CASSLGSGDDEQFF; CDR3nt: TGTGCCAGCAGCTTAGGGTCAGGGGACGATGAGCAGTTCTTC
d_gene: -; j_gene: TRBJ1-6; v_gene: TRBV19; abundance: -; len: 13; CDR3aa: CASNKGPNSPLHF; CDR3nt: TGTGCCAGTAATAAGGGGCCGAATTCACCCCTCCACTTT
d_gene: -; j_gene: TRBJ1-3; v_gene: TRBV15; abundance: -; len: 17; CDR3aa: CATSRPQGALSGNTIYF; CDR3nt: TGTGCCACCAGCAGACCCCAGGGTGCCCTCTCGGGAAACACCATATATTTT
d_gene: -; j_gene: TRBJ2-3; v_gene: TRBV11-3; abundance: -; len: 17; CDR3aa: CASSFGLGGSLVDTQYF; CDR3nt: TGTGCCAGCAGCTTCGGTCTGGGGGGATCGCTAGTGGATACGCAGTATTTT
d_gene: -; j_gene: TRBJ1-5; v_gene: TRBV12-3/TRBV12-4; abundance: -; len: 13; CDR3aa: CASSFAGNQPQHF; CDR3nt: TGTGCCAGCAGTTTCGCAGGGAATCAGCCCCAGCATTTT
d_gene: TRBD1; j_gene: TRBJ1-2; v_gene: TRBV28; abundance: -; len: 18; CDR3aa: CASSLVSPGGPFNYGYTF; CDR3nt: TGTGCCAGCAGTTTAGTCAGTCCAGGGGGCCCTTTTAACTATGGCTACACCTTC
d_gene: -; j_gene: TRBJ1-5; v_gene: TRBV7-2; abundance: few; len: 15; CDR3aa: CASSLTGSSRQPQHF; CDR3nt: TGTGCCAGCAGCCTAACAGGGTCGTCGCGTCAGCCCCAGCATTTT
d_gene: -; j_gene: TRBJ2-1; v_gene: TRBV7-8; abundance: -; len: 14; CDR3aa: CASSLDETRNEQFF; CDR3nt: TGTGCCAGCAGCTTAGATGAGACTAGGAATGAGCAGTTCTTC
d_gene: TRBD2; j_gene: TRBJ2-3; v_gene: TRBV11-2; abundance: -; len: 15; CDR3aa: CASSYLAGRTDTQYF; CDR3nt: TGTGCCAGCAGCTACCTAGCGGGACGCACAGATACGCAGTATTTT
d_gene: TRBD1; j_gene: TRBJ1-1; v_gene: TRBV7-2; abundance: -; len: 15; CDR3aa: CASSPYGTGGTEAFF; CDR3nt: TGTGCCAGCAGCCCGTACGGGACAGGGGGCACTGAAGCTTTCTTT
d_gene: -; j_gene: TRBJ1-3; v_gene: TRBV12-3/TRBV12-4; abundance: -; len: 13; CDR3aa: CASNEQGGDTIYF; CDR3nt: TGTGCCAGCAATGAACAGGGCGGTGACACCATATATTTT
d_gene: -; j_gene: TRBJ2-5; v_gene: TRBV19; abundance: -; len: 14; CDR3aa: CASSPGQGEETQYF; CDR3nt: TGTGCCAGTAGCCCGGGACAAGGAGAAGAGACCCAGTACTTC
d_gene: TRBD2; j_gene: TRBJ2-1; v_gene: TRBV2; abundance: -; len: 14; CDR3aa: CASGRETSYNEQFF; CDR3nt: TGTGCCAGCGGGCGGGAGACATCCTACAATGAGCAGTTCTTC
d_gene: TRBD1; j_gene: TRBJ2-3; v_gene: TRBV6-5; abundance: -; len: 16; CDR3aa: CASSFRDRGDTDTQYF; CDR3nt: TGTGCCAGCAGTTTCCGGGACAGGGGAGACACAGATACGCAGTATTTT
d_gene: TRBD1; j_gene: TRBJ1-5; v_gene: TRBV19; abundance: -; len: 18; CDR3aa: CASSIEQGQGALTQPQHF; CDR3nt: TGTGCCAGTAGTATAGAACAGGGACAGGGGGCGCTGACTCAGCCCCAGCATTTT
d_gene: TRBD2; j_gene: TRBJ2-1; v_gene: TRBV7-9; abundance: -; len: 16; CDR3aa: CASSLGGGRALNEQFF; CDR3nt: TGTGCCAGCAGCTTAGGGGGCGGGAGGGCCTTGAATGAGCAGTTCTTC
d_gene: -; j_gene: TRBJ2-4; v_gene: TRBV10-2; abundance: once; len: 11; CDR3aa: CASSEQDIQYF; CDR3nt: TGCGCCAGCAGTGAGCAGGACATTCAGTACTTC
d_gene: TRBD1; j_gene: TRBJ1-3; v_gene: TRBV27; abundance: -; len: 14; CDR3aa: CASSVGTAGNTIYF; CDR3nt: TGTGCCAGCAGTGTCGGGACAGCAGGAAACACCATATATTTT
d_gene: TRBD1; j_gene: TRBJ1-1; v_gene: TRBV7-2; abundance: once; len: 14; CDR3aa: CASGFLTGKTEAFF; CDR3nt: TGTGCCAGCGGATTCTTGACAGGGAAAACTGAAGCTTTCTTT
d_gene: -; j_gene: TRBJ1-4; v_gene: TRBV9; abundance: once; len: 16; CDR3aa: CASSVGSGATNEKLFF; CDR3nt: TGTGCCAGCAGCGTAGGGTCGGGGGCAACTAATGAAAAACTGTTTTTT
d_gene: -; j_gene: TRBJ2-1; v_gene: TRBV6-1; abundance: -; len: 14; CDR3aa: CASSDWTRLREQFF; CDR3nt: TGTGCCAGCAGTGATTGGACTCGTTTGAGAGAGCAGTTCTTC
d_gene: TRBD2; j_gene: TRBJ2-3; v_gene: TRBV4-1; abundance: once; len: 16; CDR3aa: CASSPRLAGLQDTQYF; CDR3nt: TGCGCCAGCAGCCCCCGACTAGCGGGACTCCAAGATACGCAGTATTTT
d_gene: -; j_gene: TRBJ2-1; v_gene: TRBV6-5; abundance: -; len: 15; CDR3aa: CASRYQVSGFNEQFF; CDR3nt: TGTGCCAGCAGATACCAGGTTAGCGGTTTTAATGAGCAGTTCTTC
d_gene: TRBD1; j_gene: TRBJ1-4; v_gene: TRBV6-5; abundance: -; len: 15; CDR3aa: CASQQGRGANEKLFF; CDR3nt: TGTGCCAGCCAACAGGGGCGGGGGGCTAATGAAAAACTGTTTTTT
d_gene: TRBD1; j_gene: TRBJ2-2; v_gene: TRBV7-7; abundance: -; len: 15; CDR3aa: CASARETGVAGELFF; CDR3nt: TGTGCTAGCGCCAGGGAGACAGGGGTCGCCGGGGAGCTGTTTTTT
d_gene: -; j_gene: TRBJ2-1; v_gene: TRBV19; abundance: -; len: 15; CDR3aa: CASSIGQGTYNEQFF; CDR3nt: TGTGCCAGTAGTATCGGGCAGGGGACCTACAATGAGCAGTTCTTC
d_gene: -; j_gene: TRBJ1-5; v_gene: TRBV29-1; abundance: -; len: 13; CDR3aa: CSVGAGDNQPQHF; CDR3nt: TGCAGCGTTGGGGCAGGGGACAATCAGCCCCAGCATTTT
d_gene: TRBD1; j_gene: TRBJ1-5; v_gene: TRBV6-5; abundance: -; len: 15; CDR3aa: CASTKGQGSDQPQHF; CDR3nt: TGTGCCAGCACTAAGGGACAGGGGAGCGATCAGCCCCAGCATTTT
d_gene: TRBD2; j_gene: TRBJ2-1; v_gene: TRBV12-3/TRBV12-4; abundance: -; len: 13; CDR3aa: CASSLLAGSEQFF; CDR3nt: TGTGCCAGCAGCTTACTAGCGGGAAGTGAGCAGTTCTTC
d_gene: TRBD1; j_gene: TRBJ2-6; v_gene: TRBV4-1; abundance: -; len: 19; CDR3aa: CASRKIGTGGLSGANVLTF; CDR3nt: TGCGCCAGCAGAAAAATCGGGACAGGGGGTCTCTCTGGGGCCAACGTCCTGACTTTC
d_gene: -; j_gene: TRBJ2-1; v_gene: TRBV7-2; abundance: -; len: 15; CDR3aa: CASSLGPGSYNEQFF; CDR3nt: TGTGCCAGCAGCTTAGGGCCTGGCTCCTACAATGAGCAGTTCTTC
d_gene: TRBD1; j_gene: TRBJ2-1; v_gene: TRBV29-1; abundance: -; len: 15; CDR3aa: CSVLGQAQSYNEQFF; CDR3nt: TGCAGCGTTCTAGGACAGGCGCAATCCTACAATGAGCAGTTCTTC
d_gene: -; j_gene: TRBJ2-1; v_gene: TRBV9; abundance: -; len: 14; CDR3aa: CASGSAFSYNEQFF; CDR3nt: TGTGCCAGCGGAAGCGCTTTCTCCTACAATGAGCAGTTCTTC
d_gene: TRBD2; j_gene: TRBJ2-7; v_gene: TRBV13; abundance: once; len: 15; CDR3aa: CASSLTSGEGDEQYF; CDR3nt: TGTGCCAGCAGCTTAACTAGCGGGGAGGGGGACGAGCAGTACTTC
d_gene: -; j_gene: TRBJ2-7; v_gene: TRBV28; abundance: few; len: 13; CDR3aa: CASSLGQSYEQYF; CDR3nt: TGTGCCAGCAGTCTCGGACAGAGCTACGAGCAGTACTTC